This TCR beta chain was observed in a study of blood T cells in healthy people across ages. Study outcomes and limitations: When set beside aged donors, long-lived donors presented more naive CD4+ cells and higher diversity.

Worth noting for this clonotype: Antigen: not known. Without the conserved terminal phenylalanine or tryptophan, this CDR3 likely stems from a read error.

Trimming cost V 4 bases and J 6 bases; bases outside gene matches: 5. This CDR3 is built from 14 residues. The second PCR ran roughly 6 to 12 cycles with a sample-barcoded 5' primer and J-beta primers. Each CDR3 protein gets one entry after TCRdb re-called the 5' RACE reads with MiXCR. The repertoire holds some 760,000 distinct CDR3 sequences, with 20% to 25% as singletons. This same sample was also part of a study on T cells of mothers and their children.

The TCR sequence derives from a boy younger than 18 in good health. Sequencing was carried out using blood. The chain links TRBV12-3 or TRBV12-4 to TRBJ2-7; TRBD2 aligns across 11 bases. This CDR3 is CASSSTGLAVEQYL. DNA for the CDR3: TGTGCCAGCAGTTCCACGGGACTAGCGGTCGAGCAGTACCTC.